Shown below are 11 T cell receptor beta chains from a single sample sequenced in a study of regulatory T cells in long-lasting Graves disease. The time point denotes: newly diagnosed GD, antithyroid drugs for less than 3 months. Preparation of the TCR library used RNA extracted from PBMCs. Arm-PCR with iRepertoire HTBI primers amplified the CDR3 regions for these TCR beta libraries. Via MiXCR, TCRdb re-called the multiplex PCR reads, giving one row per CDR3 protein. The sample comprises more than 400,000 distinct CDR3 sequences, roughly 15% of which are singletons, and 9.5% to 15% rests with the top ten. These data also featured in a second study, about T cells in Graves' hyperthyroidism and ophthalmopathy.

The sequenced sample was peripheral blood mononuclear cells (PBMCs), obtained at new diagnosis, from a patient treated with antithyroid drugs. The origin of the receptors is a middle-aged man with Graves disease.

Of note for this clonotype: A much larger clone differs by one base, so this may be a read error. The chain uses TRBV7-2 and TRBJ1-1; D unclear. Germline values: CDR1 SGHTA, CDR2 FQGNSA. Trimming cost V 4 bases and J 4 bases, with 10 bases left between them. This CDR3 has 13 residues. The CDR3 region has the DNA TGTGCCAGCAGCTCAATTCGCGGCACTGAAGCTTTCTTT. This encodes CASSSIRGTEAFF.

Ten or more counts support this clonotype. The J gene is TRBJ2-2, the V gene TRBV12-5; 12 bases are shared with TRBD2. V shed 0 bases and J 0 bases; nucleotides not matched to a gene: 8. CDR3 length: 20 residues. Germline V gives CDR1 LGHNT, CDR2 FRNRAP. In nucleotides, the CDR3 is TGTGCTAGTGGTTTGGTATTGAGACTAGCGGGAGTTTCGAACACCGGGGAGCTGTTTTTT. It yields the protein CASGLVLRLAGVSNTGELFF.

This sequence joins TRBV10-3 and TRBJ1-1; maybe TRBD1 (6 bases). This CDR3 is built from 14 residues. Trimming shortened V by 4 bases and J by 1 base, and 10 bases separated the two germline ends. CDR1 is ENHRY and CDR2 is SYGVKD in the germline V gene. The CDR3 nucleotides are TGTGCCATCAGTGCCCCGGGACAGAACACTGAAGCTTTCTTT. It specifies CAISAPGQNTEAFF.

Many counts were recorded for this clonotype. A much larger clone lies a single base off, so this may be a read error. In DNA, the CDR3 is TGTGCCAGCAGTGGGGTTTACGAGCAGTACTTC. It encodes CASSGVYEQYF. The V gene is TRBV6-1, the J gene TRBJ2-7; no clear D. Germline V gene sequence: CDR1 MNHNS, CDR2 SASEGT. Between the trimmed V and J ends, which lost 4 bases and 4 bases, there was a span of 5 bases. This CDR3 region has 11 residues.

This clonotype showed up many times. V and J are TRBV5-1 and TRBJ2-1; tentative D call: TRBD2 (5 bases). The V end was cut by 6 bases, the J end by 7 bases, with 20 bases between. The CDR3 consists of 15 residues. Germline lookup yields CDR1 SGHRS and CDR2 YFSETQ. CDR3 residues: CASNQRGGSRNEQFF. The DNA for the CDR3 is TGCGCCAGCAACCAGCGTGGTGGGAGTCGGAATGAGCAGTTCTTC. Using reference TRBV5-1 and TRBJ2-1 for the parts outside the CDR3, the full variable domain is KAGVTQTPRYLIKTRGQQVTLSCSPISGHRSVSWYQQTPGQGLQFLFEYFSETQRNKGNFPGRFSGRQFSNSRSEMNVSTLELGDSALYLCASNQRGGSRNEQFFGPGTRLTVL.

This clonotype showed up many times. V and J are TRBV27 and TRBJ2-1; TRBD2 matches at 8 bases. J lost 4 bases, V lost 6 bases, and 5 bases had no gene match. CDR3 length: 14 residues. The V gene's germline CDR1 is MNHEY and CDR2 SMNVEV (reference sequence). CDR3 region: CASRTGRAYNEQFF. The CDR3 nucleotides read TGTGCCAGCAGAACCGGGAGGGCGTACAATGAGCAGTTCTTC.

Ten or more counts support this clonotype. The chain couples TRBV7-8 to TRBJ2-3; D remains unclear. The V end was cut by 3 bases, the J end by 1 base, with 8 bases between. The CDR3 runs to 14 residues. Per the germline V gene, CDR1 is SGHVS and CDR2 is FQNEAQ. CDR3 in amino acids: CASSFGPRTDTQYF. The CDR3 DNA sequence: TGTGCCAGCAGCTTTGGGCCCCGCACAGATACGCAGTATTTT.

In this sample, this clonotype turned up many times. The CDR3, as DNA: TGCGCCAGCAGCTTACTGACCGGGACAGCATACAATGAGCAGTTCTTC. As protein: CASSLLTGTAYNEQFF. The V call is TRBV5-1, the J call TRBJ2-1; 7 positions match TRBD1. V shed 2 bases, J shed 4 bases, and the junction held 9 bases outside the gene matches. From germline, CDR1 is SGHRS and CDR2 YFSETQ. CDR3 length: 16 amino acids.

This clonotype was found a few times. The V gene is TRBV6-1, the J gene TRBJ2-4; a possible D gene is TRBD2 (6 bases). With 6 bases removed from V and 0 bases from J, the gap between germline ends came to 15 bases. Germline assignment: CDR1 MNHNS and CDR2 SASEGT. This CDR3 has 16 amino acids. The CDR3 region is CASSTNTGLAKNIQYF. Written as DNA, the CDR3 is TGTGCCAGCAGCACAAATACGGGACTAGCCAAAAACATTCAGTACTTC.

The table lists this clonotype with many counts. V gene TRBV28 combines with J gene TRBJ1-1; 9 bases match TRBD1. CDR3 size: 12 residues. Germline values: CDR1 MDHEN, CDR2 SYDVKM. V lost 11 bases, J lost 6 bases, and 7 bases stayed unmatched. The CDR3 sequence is CAAGQGQPEAFF. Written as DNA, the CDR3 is TGTGCCGCAGGACAGGGGCAACCTGAAGCTTTCTTT.

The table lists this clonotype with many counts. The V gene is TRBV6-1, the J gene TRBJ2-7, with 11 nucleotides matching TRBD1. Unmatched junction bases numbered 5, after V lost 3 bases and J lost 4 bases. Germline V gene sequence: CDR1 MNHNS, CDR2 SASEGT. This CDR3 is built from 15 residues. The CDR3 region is CASSDFRDRGYEQYF. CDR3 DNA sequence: TGTGCCAGCAGTGATTTCCGGGACAGGGGGTACGAGCAGTACTTC.